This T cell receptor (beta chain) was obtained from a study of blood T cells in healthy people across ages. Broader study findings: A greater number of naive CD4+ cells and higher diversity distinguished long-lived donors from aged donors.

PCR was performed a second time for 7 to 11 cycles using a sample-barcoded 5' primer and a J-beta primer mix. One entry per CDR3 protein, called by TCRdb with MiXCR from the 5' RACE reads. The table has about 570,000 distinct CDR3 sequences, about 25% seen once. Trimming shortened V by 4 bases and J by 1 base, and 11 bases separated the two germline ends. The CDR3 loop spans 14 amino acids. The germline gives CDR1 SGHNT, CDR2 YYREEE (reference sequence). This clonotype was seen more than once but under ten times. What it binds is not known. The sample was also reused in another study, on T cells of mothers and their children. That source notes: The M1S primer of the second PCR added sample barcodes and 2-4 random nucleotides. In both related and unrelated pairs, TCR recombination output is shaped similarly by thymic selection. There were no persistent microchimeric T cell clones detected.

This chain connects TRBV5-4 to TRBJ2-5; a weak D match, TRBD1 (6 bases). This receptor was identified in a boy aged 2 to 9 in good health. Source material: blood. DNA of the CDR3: TGTGCCAGCAGCGGGGGCAGGAGCCAAGAGACCCAGTACTTC. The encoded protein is CASSGGRSQETQYF.